The rows below give T cell receptor beta chains drawn from one sample of a study of cytomegalovirus exposure and HLA in healthy donors. Profiling relied on immunoSEQ multiplex PCR, and the TCRdb table lists in-frame clones only, not all of them. This table holds about 180,000 clones, about 80% found once. The specimen was PBMCs. The receptors were sampled from a man between 18 and 29 years old in good health and CMV-seronegative. The conserved cysteine and the conserved F or W are not part of the CDR3 here. The order of the fields is V gene, D gene, CDR3 protein. A D gene is named only where the DNA matches it firmly.

V: TRBV7-9; D: .; CDR3: ASSQVLGAAETQY
V: TRBV9; D: .; CDR3: ASSVTPLGTGDGYT
V: TRBV5-6; D: .; CDR3: ASSFGRFEAWDTQY
V: TRBV29-1; D: TRBD2; CDR3: SAPGLAGIYSDTQY
V: TRBV6-5; D: .; CDR3: ASSFTTSSYNEQF
V: TRBV29-1; D: .; CDR3: SVAFQETQY
V: TRBV14; D: .; CDR3: ASSQGYRSQY
V: TRBV6-4; D: .; CDR3: ASSDSASDGTDTQY
V: TRBV28; D: .; CDR3: ASSFARWKTEAF
V: TRBV9; D: .; CDR3: ASRGPTGELF
V: TRBV7-9; D: .; CDR3: ASSGKGSQVHLDEQF
V: TRBV5-6; D: TRBD2; CDR3: ASSFGGAVQETQY
V: TRBV11-3; D: .; CDR3: ASRGSSNEQF
V: TRBV5-1; D: TRBD1; CDR3: ASGGQGVMGTEAF
V: TRBV7-9; D: .; CDR3: ASSLGAGNQPQH
V: TRBV29-1; D: .; CDR3: SVKQGDTQY
V: TRBV7-9; D: .; CDR3: ASSSPTVEYEQY
V: TRBV6-6; D: .; CDR3: ASSLPDVSGTQY
V: TRBV27; D: TRBD2; CDR3: ASSSGLFYNEQF
V: TRBV25-1; D: TRBD1; CDR3: ASRRTGADEQF
V: TRBV2; D: .; CDR3: ASSSAYNEQF
V: TRBV28; D: TRBD2; CDR3: ASSLWVGRVDYEQF